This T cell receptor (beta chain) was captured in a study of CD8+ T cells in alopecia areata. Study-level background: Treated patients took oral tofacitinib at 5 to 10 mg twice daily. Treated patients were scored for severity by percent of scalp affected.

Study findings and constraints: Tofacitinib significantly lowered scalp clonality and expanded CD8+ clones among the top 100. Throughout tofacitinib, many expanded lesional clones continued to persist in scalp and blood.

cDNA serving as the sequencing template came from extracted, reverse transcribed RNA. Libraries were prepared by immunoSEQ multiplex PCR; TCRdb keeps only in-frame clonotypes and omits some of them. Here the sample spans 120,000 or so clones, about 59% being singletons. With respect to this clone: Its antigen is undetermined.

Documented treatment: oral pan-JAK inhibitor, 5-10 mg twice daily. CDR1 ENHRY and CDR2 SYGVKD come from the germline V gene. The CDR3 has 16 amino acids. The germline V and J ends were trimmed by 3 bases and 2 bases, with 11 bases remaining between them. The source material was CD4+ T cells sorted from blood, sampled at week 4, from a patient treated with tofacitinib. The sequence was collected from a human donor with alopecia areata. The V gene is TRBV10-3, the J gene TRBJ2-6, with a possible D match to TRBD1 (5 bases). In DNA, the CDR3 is TGTGCCATCAGTGACAGGGAAATAACTGGGGCCAACGTCCTGACTTTC. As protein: CAISDREITGANVLTF.